This TCR beta chain was identified during a study of T cell responses to AZD1222 COVID-19 vaccine. Produced via immunoSEQ multiplex PCR; TCRdb's table is partial and in-frame only. The sample records under 150,000 clones, more than 85% being singletons. Whole-study results and caveats: Seropositivity was recorded at baseline in only 6 or 7 AZD1222 recipients. Across the whole spike, CD4 TCRs peaked at regions 160-218 and 743-854. Once two AZD1222 doses were given, Spike-specific TCR breadth and depth went up.

About this clone: Antigen unknown.

The receptor was derived from an adult in good health. The source material was peripheral blood, sampled on day 0 of AZD1222 vaccination.

The CDR3 nucleotides read TGTGCCAGCAGCGTAGACAGGGCTTCTGGAAACACCATATATTTT. This sequence encodes CASSVDRASGNTIYF. The chain has TRBV9 and TRBJ1-3; D perhaps matches TRBD1 (6 bases). Per the germline V gene, CDR1 is SGDLS and CDR2 is YYNGEE. V was clipped by 0 bases and J by 1 base, with 8 bases between them. This CDR3 is 15 amino acids long.